The TCR beta chain described here comes from a study of cytomegalovirus exposure and HLA in healthy donors. Whole-study results and caveats: Sequencing probably produced one cluster of sequence variants that were highly shared. Previously analyzed data showed that most TCR beta V segments were productive at a frequency of about 90% or about 30%. While the bulk of TCR sequences proved rare, some public TCRs turned up in many donors. A later analysis reportedly found that, within productive TCRs, an Asian-associated ancestry cluster had fewer N-insertions than the mean observed across the approximately 700 donors.

The CDR3 is made up of 16 amino acids. Trimming removed 6 bases from V and 11 bases from J, with 25 bases in between. Germline values: CDR1 LNHDA, CDR2 SQIVND (reference sequence). This clone was seen more than once but under ten times. Its specificity is not known. Primers included in the PCR were 60 Vbeta and 13 Jbeta primers. Using immunoSEQ multiplex PCR, the repertoire was profiled, and TCRdb retains in-frame clones only, with some absent. The data show around 130,000 clones, around 79% seen once. V is TRBV19 and J is TRBJ1-4; D call uncertain. The sequenced sample was PBMCs. The sequence derives from a middle-aged woman in good health and CMV-seropositive. The CDR3 protein is CASRNLQDSNLNKLFF. In DNA form, the CDR3 reads TGTGCCAGTAGGAATCTTCAAGACTCGAACCTGAATAAACTGTTTTTT.